This TCR beta chain was sequenced in a study of blood T cell repertoires in COVID-19. The CDR3 runs 18 residues. V lost 1 base, J lost 4 bases, and 21 bases lay in between. The germline gives CDR1 MGHRA, CDR2 YSYEKL. Generated by immunoSEQ multiplex PCR, the TCRdb table keeps only in-frame clones and is missing some. The sample carries about 370,000 clones, roughly 86% recorded once. The sample was peripheral blood. The rearrangement joins TRBV4-1 to TRBJ2-3; the D gene is possibly TRBD2 (6 bases). This TCR came from a woman aged 25 to 39 with COVID-19, enrolled during active disease. In nucleotides, the CDR3 is TGCGCCAGCAGCCAAGGGTCCGTGGGAGGTGGCACGTCAGATACGCAGTATTTT. Translation gives CASSQGSVGGGTSDTQYF.